The rows below give T cell receptor beta chains drawn from one sample of a study of blood T cell repertoires in COVID-19. Sequenced by immunoSEQ multiplex PCR; TCRdb stores in-frame clones only, minus some. The sample lists around 200,000 clones, 60% to 85% occurring once. The sequenced sample consisted of peripheral blood. The origin of the receptors is a woman between 65 and 79 years old with acute or convalescent COVID-19. Both conserved end residues are part of each CDR3.

V gene	J gene	CDR3 protein
TRBV6-2/TRBV6-3	TRBJ1-3	CASSHPQISGNTIYF
TRBV4-1	TRBJ2-1	CASSQMGTSGSFEQFF
TRBV30	TRBJ1-6	CAWNPRGVPTNSPLHF
TRBV9	TRBJ2-3	CASSVVASGNTDTQYF
TRBV7-9	TRBJ2-5	CASSSGTPSGETQYF
TRBV3-1/TRBV3-2	TRBJ1-6	CASSQGQGHNNSPLHF
TRBV14	TRBJ1-1	CASSQVNRATEAFF
TRBV28	TRBJ2-7	CASSQTGTSWFEQYF
TRBV27	TRBJ2-2	CASSLSNGRAWTGELFF
TRBV4-2	TRBJ1-2	CASSPDRRNYGYTF
TRBV7-9	TRBJ2-7	CASSPGQASYEQYF
TRBV6-6	TRBJ1-3	CASSFGQVGNTIYF
TRBV25-1	TRBJ1-6	CASSEFRGSSSPLHF
TRBV28	TRBJ1-4	CASSPGSPGKEKLFF
TRBV28	TRBJ1-5	CASSPFRYSNQPQHF
TRBV6-1	TRBJ1-6	CASSDRISPLHF
TRBV3-1/TRBV3-2	TRBJ2-7	CASSQLDRSSYEQYF
TRBV6-5	TRBJ2-5	CASSFEETQYF
TRBV7-9	TRBJ2-1	CASSPDRIGYNEQFF
TRBV2	TRBJ2-5	CATKRTSGSAGETQYF
TRBV7-2	TRBJ2-1	CASSLMSQRGGNEQFF
TRBV7-2	TRBJ2-2	CASSWRESYTGELFF
TRBV6-5	TRBJ1-6	CAGRRDRGYNSPLHF
TRBV4-1	TRBJ2-7	CASSQEGASGAYEQYF
TRBV6-6	TRBJ2-7	CASSYSASGAYEQYF
TRBV11-2	TRBJ2-1	CASSHTDTLSYNEQFF
TRBV28	TRBJ2-1	CASSDLAGGYNEQFF
TRBV5-4	TRBJ1-4	CASSRTDATNEKLFF
TRBV24-1	TRBJ2-1	CATSDFRGSTSYNEQFF
TRBV4-1	TRBJ1-6	CASSQVGVPPLHF
TRBV19	TRBJ2-2	CASSLYGTGGTGELFF
TRBV6-5	TRBJ2-1	CASSGNRGRNEQFF
TRBV18	TRBJ2-1	CASSPAGLAGDEQFF
TRBV18	TRBJ1-2	CASSPSLTVGNYGYTF
TRBV29-1	TRBJ2-7	CSVRTVYEQYF
TRBV3-1/TRBV3-2	TRBJ1-4	CASSQFATGREKLFF
TRBV27	TRBJ1-5	CASSPHQGGINQPQHF
TRBV27	TRBJ2-7	CASSNSDYRGYEQYF
TRBV19	TRBJ1-2	CASSTQGGYTF